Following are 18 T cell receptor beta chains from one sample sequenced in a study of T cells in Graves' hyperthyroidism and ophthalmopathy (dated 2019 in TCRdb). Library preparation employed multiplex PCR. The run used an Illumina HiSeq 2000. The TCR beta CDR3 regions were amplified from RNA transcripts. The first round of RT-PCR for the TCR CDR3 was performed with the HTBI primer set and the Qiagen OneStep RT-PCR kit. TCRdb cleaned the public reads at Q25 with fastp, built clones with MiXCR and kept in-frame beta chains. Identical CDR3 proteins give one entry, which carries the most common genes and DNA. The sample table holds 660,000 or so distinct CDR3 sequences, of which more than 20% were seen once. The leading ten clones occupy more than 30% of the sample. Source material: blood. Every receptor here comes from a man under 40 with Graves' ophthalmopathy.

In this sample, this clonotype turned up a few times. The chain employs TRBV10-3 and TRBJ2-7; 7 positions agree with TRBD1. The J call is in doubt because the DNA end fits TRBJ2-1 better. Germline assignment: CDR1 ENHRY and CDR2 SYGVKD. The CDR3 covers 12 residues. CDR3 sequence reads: CASRDSSYEQFF. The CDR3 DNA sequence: TGTGCCAGTCGGGACAGCTCCTACGAGCAGTTCTTC.

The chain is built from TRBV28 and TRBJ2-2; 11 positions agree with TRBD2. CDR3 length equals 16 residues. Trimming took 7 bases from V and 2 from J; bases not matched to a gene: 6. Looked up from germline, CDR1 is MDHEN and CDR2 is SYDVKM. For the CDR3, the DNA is TGTGCCAGCATGCTAGCGGGAGGCCCCAACACCGGGGAGCTGTTTTTT. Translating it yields CASMLAGGPNTGELFF.

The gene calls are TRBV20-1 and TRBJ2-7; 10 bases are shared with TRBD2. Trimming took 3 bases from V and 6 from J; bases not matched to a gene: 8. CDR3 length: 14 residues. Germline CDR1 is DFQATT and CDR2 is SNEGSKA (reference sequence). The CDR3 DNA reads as TGCAGTGCTAGCCGACTAGCGGGCGTGATCGAGCAGTACTTC. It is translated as CSASRLAGVIEQYF.

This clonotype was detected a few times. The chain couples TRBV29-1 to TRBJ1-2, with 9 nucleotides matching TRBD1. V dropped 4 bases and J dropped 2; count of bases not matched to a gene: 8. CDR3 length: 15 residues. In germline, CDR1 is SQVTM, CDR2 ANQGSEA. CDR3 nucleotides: TGCAGCGTTGGGGCCCGACAGGGGGTGAACTATGGCTACACCTTC. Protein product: CSVGARQGVNYGYTF.

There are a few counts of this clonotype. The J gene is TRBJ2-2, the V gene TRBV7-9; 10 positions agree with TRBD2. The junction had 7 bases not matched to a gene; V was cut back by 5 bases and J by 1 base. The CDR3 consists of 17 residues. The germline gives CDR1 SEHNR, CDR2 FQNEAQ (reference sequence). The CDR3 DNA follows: TGTGCCAGCAGCGAAAGCCCTAGCGGGAGGAACACCGGGGAGCTGTTTTTT. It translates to CASSESPSGRNTGELFF.

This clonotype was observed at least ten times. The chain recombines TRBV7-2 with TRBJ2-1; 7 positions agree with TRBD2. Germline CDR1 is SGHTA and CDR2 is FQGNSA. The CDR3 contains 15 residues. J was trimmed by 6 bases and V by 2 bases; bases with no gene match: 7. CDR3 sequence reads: CASSLLPGGSNEQFF. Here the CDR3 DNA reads TGTGCCAGCAGCTTACTACCGGGAGGCAGCAATGAGCAGTTCTTC.

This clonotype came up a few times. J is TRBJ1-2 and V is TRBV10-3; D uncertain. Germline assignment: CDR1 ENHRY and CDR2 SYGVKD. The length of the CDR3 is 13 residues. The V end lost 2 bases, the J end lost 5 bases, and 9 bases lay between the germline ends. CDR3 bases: TGTGCCATCAGTGAGCAAAACGGGTATGGCTACACCTTC. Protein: CAISEQNGYGYTF.

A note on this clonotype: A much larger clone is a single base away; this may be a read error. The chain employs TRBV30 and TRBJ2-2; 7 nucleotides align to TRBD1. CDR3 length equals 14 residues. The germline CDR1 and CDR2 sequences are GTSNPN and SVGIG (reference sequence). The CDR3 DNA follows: TGTGCCTGGGACAGGGAGATGAACACCGGGGAGCTGGTTTTT. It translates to CAWDREMNTGELVF.

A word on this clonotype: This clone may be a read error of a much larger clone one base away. The CDR3 protein is CASRSKTSASTDTQYF. In DNA, the CDR3 is TGTGCCAGCAGATCAAAGACTAGCGCAAGCACAGATACGCAGTATTTT. The gene calls are TRBV12-3 or TRBV12-4 and TRBJ2-3; 8 nucleotides line up with TRBD2. V was clipped by 6 bases and J by 0 bases; unmatched bases: 8. The CDR3 runs to 16 residues.

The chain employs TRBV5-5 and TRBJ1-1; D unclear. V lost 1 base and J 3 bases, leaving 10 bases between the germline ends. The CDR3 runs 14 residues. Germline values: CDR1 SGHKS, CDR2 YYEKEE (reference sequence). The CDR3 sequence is CASSLLQRDTEAFF. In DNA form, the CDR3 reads TGTGCCAGCAGCTTGCTCCAGCGGGACACTGAAGCTTTCTTT.

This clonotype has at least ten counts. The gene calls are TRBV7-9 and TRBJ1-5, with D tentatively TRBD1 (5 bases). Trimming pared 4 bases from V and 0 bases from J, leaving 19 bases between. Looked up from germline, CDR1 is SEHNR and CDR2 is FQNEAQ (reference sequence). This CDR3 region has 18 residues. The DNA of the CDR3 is TGTGCCAGCAGCTATGTTGGGAGATCAGGGTTTAGCAATCAGCCCCAGCATTTT. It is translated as CASSYVGRSGFSNQPQHF.

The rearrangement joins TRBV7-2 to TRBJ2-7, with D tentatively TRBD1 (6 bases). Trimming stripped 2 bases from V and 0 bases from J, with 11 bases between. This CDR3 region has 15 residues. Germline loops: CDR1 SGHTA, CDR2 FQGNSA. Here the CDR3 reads CASSLWGPSSYEQYF. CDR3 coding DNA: TGTGCCAGCAGCTTATGGGGGCCCAGCTCCTACGAGCAGTACTTC.

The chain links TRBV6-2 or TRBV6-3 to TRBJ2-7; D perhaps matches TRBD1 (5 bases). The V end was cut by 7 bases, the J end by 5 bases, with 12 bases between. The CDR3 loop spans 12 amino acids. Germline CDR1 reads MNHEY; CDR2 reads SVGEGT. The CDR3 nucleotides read TGTGCCAGCATGCAGGGTCCCCACGAGCAGTACTTC. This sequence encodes CASMQGPHEQYF.

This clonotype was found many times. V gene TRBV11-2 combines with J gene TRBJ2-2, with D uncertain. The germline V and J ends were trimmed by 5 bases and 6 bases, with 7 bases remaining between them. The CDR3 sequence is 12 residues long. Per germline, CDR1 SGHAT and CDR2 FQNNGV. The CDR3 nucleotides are TGTGCCAGCAGCCAATTGGCCGGGGAGCTGTTTTTT. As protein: CASSQLAGELFF.

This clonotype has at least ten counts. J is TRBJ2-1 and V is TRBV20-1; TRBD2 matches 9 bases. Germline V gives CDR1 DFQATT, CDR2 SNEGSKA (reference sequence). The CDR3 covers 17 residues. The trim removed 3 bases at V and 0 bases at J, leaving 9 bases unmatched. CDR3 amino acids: CSARRLAAMSSYNEQFF. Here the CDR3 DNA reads TGCAGTGCTAGGAGACTAGCGGCAATGAGCTCCTACAATGAGCAGTTCTTC.

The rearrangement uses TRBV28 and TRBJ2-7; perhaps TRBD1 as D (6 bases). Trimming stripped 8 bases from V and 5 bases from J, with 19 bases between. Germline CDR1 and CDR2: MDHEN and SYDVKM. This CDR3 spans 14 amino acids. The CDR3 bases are TGTGCCAGCCTATTAACAGGGAAGAGGGACGAGCAGTACTTC. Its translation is CASLLTGKRDEQYF. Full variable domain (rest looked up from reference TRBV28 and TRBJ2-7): DVKVTQSSRYLVKRTGEKVFLECVQDMDHENMFWYRQDPGLGLRLIYFSYDVKMKEKGDIPEGYSVSREKKERFSLILESASTNQTSMYLCASLLTGKRDEQYFGPGTRLTVT.

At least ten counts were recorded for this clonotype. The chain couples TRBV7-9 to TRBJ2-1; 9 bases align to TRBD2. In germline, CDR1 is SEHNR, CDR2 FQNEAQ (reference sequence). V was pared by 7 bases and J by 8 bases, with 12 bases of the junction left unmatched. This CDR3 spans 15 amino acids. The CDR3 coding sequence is TGTGCCAGCAACCCAGCCGGGACTAGCTTCTATGAGCAGTTCTTC. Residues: CASNPAGTSFYEQFF.

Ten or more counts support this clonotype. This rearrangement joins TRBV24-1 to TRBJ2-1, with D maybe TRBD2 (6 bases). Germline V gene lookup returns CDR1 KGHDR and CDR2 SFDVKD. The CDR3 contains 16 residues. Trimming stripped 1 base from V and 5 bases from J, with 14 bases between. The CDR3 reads CATSDFPGSDNNEQFF. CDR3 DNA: TGTGCCACCAGTGATTTCCCCGGGAGCGATAACAATGAGCAGTTCTTC.